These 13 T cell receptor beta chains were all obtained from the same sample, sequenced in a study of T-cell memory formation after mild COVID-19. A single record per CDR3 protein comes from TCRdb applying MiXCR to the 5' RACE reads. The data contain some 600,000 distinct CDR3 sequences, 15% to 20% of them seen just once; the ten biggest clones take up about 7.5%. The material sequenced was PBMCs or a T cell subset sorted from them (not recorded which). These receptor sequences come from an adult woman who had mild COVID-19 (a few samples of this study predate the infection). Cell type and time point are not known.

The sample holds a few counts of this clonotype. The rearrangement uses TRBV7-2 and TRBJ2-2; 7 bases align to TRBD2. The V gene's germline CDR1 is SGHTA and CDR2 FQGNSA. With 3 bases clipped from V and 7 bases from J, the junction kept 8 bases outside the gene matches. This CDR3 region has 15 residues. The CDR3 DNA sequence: TGTGCCAGCAGCTTTTCTAGCGGTTCCAGCGGGGAGCTGTTTTTT. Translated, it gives CASSFSSGSSGELFF. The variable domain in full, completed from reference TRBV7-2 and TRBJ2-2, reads GAGVSQSPSNKVTEKGKDVELRCDPISGHTALYWYRQSLGQGLEFLIYFQGNSAPDKSGLPSDRFSAERTGGSVSTLTIQRTQQEDSAVYLCASSFSSGSSGELFFGEGSRLTVL.

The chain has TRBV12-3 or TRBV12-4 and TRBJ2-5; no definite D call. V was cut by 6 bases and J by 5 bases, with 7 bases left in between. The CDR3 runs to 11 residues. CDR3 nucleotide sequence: TGTGCCAGCAGGCTATTTGAGACCCAGTACTTC. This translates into CASRLFETQYF.

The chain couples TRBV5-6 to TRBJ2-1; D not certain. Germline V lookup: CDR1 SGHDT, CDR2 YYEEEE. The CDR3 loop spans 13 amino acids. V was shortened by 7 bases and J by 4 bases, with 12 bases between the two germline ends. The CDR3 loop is CASSAAQYNEQFF. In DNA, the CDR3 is TGTGCCAGCTCAGCTGCCCAATACAATGAGCAGTTCTTC.

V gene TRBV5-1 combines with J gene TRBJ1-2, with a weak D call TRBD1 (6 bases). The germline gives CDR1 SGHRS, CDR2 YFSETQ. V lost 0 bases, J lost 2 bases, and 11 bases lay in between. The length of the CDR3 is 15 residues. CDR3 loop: CASSLDRAVNYGYTF. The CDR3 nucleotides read TGCGCCAGCAGCTTGGACAGGGCGGTGAACTATGGCTACACCTTC.

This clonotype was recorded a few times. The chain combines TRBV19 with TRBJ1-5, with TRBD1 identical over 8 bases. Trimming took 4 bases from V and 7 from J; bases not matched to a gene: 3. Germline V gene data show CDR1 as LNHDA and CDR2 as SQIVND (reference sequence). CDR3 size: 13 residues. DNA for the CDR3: TGTGCCAGTAGTAGACAGGGGTTACAGCCCCAGCATTTT. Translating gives CASSRQGLQPQHF.

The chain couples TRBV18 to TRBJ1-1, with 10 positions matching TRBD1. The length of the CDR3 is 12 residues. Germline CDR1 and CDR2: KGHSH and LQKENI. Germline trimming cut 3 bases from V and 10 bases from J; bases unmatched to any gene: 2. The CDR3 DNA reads TGTGCCAGCTCACCGGGGACAGGGGTAGCTTTCTTT. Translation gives CASSPGTGVAFF.

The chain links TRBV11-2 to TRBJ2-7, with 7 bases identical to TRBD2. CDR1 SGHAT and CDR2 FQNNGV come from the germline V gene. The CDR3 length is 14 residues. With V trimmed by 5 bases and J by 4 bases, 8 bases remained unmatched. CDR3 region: CASSRTRGGYEQYF. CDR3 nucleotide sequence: TGTGCCAGCAGCCGAACCCGGGGAGGGTACGAGCAGTACTTC.

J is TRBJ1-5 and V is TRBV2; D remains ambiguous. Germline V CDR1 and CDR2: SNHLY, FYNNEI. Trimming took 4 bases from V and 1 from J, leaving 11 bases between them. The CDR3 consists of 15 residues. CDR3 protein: CASSAATDSNQPQHF. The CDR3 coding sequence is TGTGCCAGCAGTGCTGCGACGGACAGCAATCAGCCCCAGCATTTT. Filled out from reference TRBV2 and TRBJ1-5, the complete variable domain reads EPEVTQTPSHQVTQMGQEVILRCVPISNHLYFYWYRQILGQKVEFLVSFYNNEISEKSEIFDDQFSVERPDGSNFTLKIRSTKLEDSAMYFCASSAATDSNQPQHFGDGTRLSIL.

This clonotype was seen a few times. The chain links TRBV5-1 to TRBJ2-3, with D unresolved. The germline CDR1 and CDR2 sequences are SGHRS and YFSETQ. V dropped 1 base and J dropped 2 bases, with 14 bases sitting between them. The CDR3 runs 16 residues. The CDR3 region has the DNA TGCGCCAGCAGCTTGCCCCCGCCATTATCCACAGATACGCAGTATTTT. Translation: CASSLPPPLSTDTQYF.

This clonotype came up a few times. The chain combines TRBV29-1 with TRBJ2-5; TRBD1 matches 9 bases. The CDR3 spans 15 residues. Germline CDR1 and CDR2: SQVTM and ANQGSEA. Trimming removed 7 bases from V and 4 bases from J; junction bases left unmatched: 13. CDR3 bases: TGCAGCGCAGTATGGACAGGGGACCCCGGAGAGACCCAGTACTTC. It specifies CSAVWTGDPGETQYF.

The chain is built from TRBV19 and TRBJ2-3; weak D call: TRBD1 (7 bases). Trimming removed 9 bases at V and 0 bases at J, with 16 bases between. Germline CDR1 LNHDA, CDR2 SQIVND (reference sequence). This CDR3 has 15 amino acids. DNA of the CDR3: TGTGCCAGCTCTTCAGGGGGGTTCAGCACAGATACGCAGTATTTT. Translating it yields CASSSGGFSTDTQYF.

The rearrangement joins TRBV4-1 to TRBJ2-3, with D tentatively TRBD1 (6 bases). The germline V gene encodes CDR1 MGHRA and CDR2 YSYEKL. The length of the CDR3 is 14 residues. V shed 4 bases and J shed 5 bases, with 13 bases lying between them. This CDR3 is CASSPGVGRDTQYF. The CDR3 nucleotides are TGCGCCAGCAGCCCAGGGGTTGGACGAGATACGCAGTATTTT.

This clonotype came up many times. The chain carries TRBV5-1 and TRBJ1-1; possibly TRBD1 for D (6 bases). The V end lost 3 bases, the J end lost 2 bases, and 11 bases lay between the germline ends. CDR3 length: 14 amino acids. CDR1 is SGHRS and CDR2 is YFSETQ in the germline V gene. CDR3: CASSSGQLNTEAFF. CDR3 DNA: TGCGCCAGCAGCTCGGGACAACTTAACACTGAAGCTTTCTTT.